The sequence of this TCR beta chain was determined in a study of neoadjuvant anti-PD-1 for oral cavity cancer. Study background: Non-progressing patients received a fourth nivolumab dose near day 43, then surgery on days 50-56.

The CDR3 contains 16 residues. V was trimmed by 5 bases and J by 7 bases, leaving 23 bases between them. Germline values: CDR1 SGHAT, CDR2 FQNNGV. Two replicates per tumor sample, mostly from about 4.6 ug of genomic DNA. This table comes from immunoSEQ multiplex PCR, and its TCRdb copy is limited to in-frame clones, with some not included. The table has around 9,700 clones, approximately 52% seen once. This receptor was obtained from a person aged 40 to 85 with oral cavity squamous cell carcinoma. The rearrangement uses TRBV11-2 and TRBJ1-1; D may be TRBD1 (6 bases). The specimen comprised tumor tissue, sampled before nivolumab (anti-PD-1) treatment. The CDR3 DNA reads as TGTGCCAGCAGCCCGCCGCCTGGGCAGGGACAAAATGAAGCTTTCTTT. This encodes CASSPPPGQGQNEAFF.